A selection of T cell receptor beta chains follows, all from one sample in a study of T cell changes during pregnancy in multiple sclerosis. Assay used: immunoSEQ multiplex PCR; TCRdb lists only in-frame clones, some missing. In the table there are approximately 90,000 clones, roughly 89% of which are singletons. Sequences were derived from peripheral blood, sampled after pregnancy. Every receptor here comes from a female donor in good health, enrolled as a control in a pregnancy study. CDR3s include the opening cysteine and the closing phenylalanine or tryptophan. The D gene is left open where the match is weak. Clone size is stated in some rows and not others, as once, few, many or a class when expanded.

NA	TRBV7-3	TRBJ2-1	NA	CASSLQGVGGEQFF	TGTGCCAGCAGCTTACAGGGGGTCGGGGGTGAGCAGTTCTTC
NA	TRBV13	TRBJ2-3	NA	CASSLNRGGDTQYF	TGTGCCAGCAGCTTAAACAGGGGGGGAGATACGCAGTATTTT
NA	TRBV6-6	TRBJ1-1	NA	CASSYFLERDTEAFF	TGTGCCAGCAGTTATTTCCTCGAGCGGGACACTGAAGCTTTCTTT
NA	TRBV27	TRBJ1-1	NA	CASSFSDRSEAFF	TGTGCCAGCAGTTTCAGCGACAGGTCAGAAGCTTTCTTT
NA	TRBV9	TRBJ2-3	TRBD2	CASSVGLAGVPYTDTQYF	TGTGCCAGCAGCGTCGGGCTAGCGGGGGTTCCGTACACAGATACGCAGTATTTT
NA	TRBV6-4	TRBJ2-2	NA	CASSDSETGELFF	TGTGCCAGCAGTGACTCGGAGACCGGGGAGCTGTTTTTT
NA	TRBV4-2	TRBJ2-7	NA	CASSQDPDRVSYEQYF	TGTGCCAGCAGCCAAGATCCGGACAGAGTAAGCTACGAGCAGTACTTC
NA	TRBV6-4	TRBJ1-2	NA	CASSGSGNYGYTF	TGTGCCAGCAGTGGTAGCGGAAACTATGGCTACACCTTC
NA	TRBV7-2	TRBJ2-7	NA	CASSSTGNEQYF	TGTGCCAGCAGCTCCACAGGGAACGAGCAGTACTTC
NA	TRBV6-1	TRBJ1-5	TRBD1	CASSDNRDRGAHQPQHF	TGTGCCAGCAGTGATAACCGGGACAGGGGCGCCCATCAGCCCCAGCATTTT
few	TRBV2	TRBJ1-1	TRBD1	CASRTGLTEAFF	TGTGCCAGCAGGACAGGGTTGACTGAAGCTTTCTTT
NA	TRBV6-5	TRBJ1-4	TRBD1	CATRQGLREKLFF	TGTGCCACCCGACAGGGTTTGCGTGAAAAACTGTTTTTT
NA	TRBV6-6	TRBJ1-1	TRBD1	CASKWDREAFF	TGTGCCAGCAAATGGGACAGGGAAGCTTTCTTT
NA	TRBV14	TRBJ2-2	TRBD1	CASSQVNRGTGELFF	TGTGCCAGCAGCCAAGTGAACAGGGGGACCGGGGAGCTGTTTTTT
NA	TRBV27	TRBJ2-2	TRBD2	CASSGSGGALTGELFF	TGTGCCAGCAGCGGTAGCGGGGGCGCCCTGACCGGGGAGCTGTTTTTT
NA	TRBV10-3	TRBJ2-7	NA	CAISPGPESGLSYF	TGTGCCATCAGCCCAGGTCCCGAATCAGGGTTATCGTACTTC
NA	TRBV7-9	TRBJ2-1	TRBD2	CASRAGGPYNEQFF	TGTGCCAGCAGGGCGGGGGGCCCCTACAATGAGCAGTTCTTC
NA	TRBV7-2	TRBJ1-6	NA	CASSLAGRYRNSPLHF	TGTGCCAGCAGCTTAGCAGGGAGGTACCGAAATTCACCCCTCCACTTT
NA	TRBV2	TRBJ2-3	TRBD2	CASSEAFGGDTQYF	TGTGCCAGCAGTGAAGCGTTCGGGGGGGATACGCAGTATTTT
NA	TRBV18	TRBJ2-5	NA	CASSPGLQETQYF	TGTGCCAGCTCACCAGGGCTACAAGAGACCCAGTACTTC
NA	TRBV5-1	TRBJ1-5	NA	CASSLGAASGNQPQHF	TGCGCCAGCAGCTTGGGGGCTGCTTCTGGTAATCAGCCCCAGCATTTT
NA	TRBV7-9	TRBJ2-3	TRBD1	CASSPGQSSTDTQYF	TGTGCCAGCAGCCCGGGACAGTCTAGCACAGATACGCAGTATTTT
NA	TRBV10-2	TRBJ2-3	TRBD2	CASRSSGGALRADTQYF	TGCGCCAGCAGGTCCAGCGGGGGGGCCCTAAGGGCAGATACGCAGTATTTT
once	TRBV10-3	TRBJ2-1	NA	CAISESKGVYNEQFF	TGTGCCATCAGTGAGTCGAAGGGGGTCTACAATGAGCAGTTCTTC
NA	TRBV6-5	TRBJ2-3	TRBD2	CASSPGLAADTQYF	TGTGCCAGCAGTCCCGGACTAGCTGCAGATACGCAGTATTTT
NA	TRBV27	TRBJ1-1	TRBD1	CASSFVGTGYTEAFF	TGTGCCAGCAGTTTCGTGGGGACAGGGTACACTGAAGCTTTCTTT
NA	TRBV7-8	TRBJ1-6	TRBD1	CAIREGAHNSPLHF	TGTGCCATCCGGGAGGGGGCCCATAATTCACCCCTCCACTTT
NA	TRBV13	TRBJ1-2	NA	CASSERTGTYYGYTF	TGTGCCAGCAGCGAACGTACCGGGACATACTATGGCTACACCTTC
once	TRBV29-1	TRBJ2-3	TRBD2	CSVSRASGASTDTQYF	TGCAGCGTCTCCCGCGCTAGCGGGGCTAGCACAGATACGCAGTATTTT
NA	TRBV6-5	TRBJ1-1	NA	CASIRGAGNTEAFF	TGTGCCAGCATTCGGGGGGCAGGGAACACTGAAGCTTTCTTT
NA	TRBV15	TRBJ1-4	TRBD1	CATSRPGQGGGAEKLFF	TGTGCCACCAGCAGACCGGGACAGGGCGGAGGTGCTGAAAAACTGTTTTTT
NA	TRBV5-5	TRBJ2-2	NA	CASSGLTGRNTGELFF	TGTGCCAGCAGCGGATTGACAGGCAGGAACACCGGGGAGCTGTTTTTT
NA	TRBV27	TRBJ2-1	TRBD2	CASSFSRGGLDEQFF	TGTGCCAGCAGTTTTTCGCGGGGGGGCCTTGATGAGCAGTTCTTC
NA	TRBV4-1	TRBJ1-3	NA	CASSRLPRIIFGNTIYF	TGCGCCAGCAGCCGCCTCCCGAGAATAATCTTTGGAAACACCATATATTTT
NA	TRBV5-6	TRBJ2-1	NA	CASSLGAGEQFF	TGTGCCAGCAGCTTAGGGGCAGGCGAGCAGTTCTTC
NA	TRBV11-2	TRBJ2-5	TRBD1	CASSFYRGETQYF	TGTGCCAGCAGCTTCTACAGGGGAGAGACCCAGTACTTC
NA	TRBV10-3	TRBJ2-2	NA	CASGTYTGELFF	TGTGCCAGCGGGACTTACACCGGGGAGCTGTTTTTT
NA	TRBV1	TRBJ2-3	NA	CTSSQAPGLSRGTRRTDTQYF	TGCACCAGCAGCCAAGCGCCCGGGTTGTCGCGGGGGACCCGCCGCACAGATACGCAGTATTTT
once	TRBV7-9	TRBJ2-6	NA	CASSLAPKTSGSGANVLTF	TGTGCCAGCAGCTTAGCACCCAAAACCTCGGGTTCTGGGGCCAACGTCCTGACTTTC
once	TRBV4-3	TRBJ1-1	NA	CASSPGTEGTEAFF	TGCGCCAGCAGCCCCGGGACGGAGGGGACTGAAGCTTTCTTT